A single sample is the source of the 23 T cell receptor beta chains below, sequenced in a study of T cells in Graves' hyperthyroidism and ophthalmopathy. It was RNA transcripts that yielded the amplified TCR beta CDR3 regions. Initially, a first-round RT-PCR of the TCR CDR3 employed the HTBI primer set. One entry per CDR3 protein results from TCRdb running MiXCR on the multiplex PCR reads. Of 75,000 to 100,000 distinct CDR3 sequences in the sample, approximately 56% are singletons; the top ten hold roughly 26%. Sequenced: blood. The receptors originated from a woman aged 40 to 50 with Graves' hyperthyroidism.

V is TRBV25-1 and J is TRBJ1-2; 9 positions agree with TRBD1. V shed 4 bases, J shed 5 bases, and the junction held 5 bases outside the gene matches. The CDR3 sequence is 14 residues long. Germline V gives CDR1 MGHDK, CDR2 SYGVNS. The CDR3 DNA reads TGTGCCAGCAGTGTAGGGACAGGGAGATATGGCTACACCTTC. Translating it yields CASSVGTGRYGYTF.

In this sample, this clonotype turned up many times. In DNA form, the CDR3 reads TGCGCCAGCACCACTCCGGGCTCCTACGAGCAGTACTTC. Protein product: CASTTPGSYEQYF. This chain links TRBV10-2 with TRBJ2-7, with D unresolved. The CDR3 is 13 amino acids. V was clipped by 7 bases and J by 0 bases, with 10 bases between them. Germline V CDR1 and CDR2: WSHSY, SAAADI.

Of note for this clonotype: Germline is not matched at one junction end, which may reflect a read error. The chain combines TRBV29-1 with TRBJ2-6, with D possibly matching TRBD1 (5 bases). CDR3 size: 14 residues. Germline V gene lookup returns CDR1 SQVTM and CDR2 ANQGSEA. The CDR3 nucleotides read TGCAGCGTTGAAGATTGGGCAGGGCTGAACACTGAAGCTTTC. Residues: CSVEDWAGLNTEAF.

This clonotype was counted at least ten times. This rearrangement joins TRBV25-1 to TRBJ2-7, with TRBD2 identical over 13 bases. Trimming cost V 5 bases and J 6 bases; bases outside gene matches: 10. The CDR3 consists of 16 residues. CDR1 MGHDK and CDR2 SYGVNS come from the germline V gene. DNA of the CDR3: TGTGCCAGCAGTCCACCCGGACTAGCGGGAGTGGGCGAGCAGTACTTC. Its translation: CASSPPGLAGVGEQYF.

Many counts were recorded for this clonotype. This chain joins TRBV7-2 and TRBJ2-7; weak D call: TRBD2 (5 bases). The CDR3 is made up of 17 amino acids. Trimming stripped 1 base from V and 2 bases from J, with 18 bases between. The V gene's germline CDR1 is SGHTA and CDR2 FQGNSA. Written as DNA, the CDR3 is TGTGCCAGCAGCTTAGTTAGCGCTAGGGCGATCCCCTACGAGCAGTACTTC. Protein sequence: CASSLVSARAIPYEQYF.

Points on this clonotype: This sequence may be a read error, since a much larger clone differs from it by one base. The chain links TRBV14 to TRBJ1-2, with TRBD1 matching over 12 bases. CDR3 length: 16 amino acids. CDR1 is SGHDN, CDR2 FVKESK, per germline. The CDR3 is CASRATGTGGAYCYTF. CDR3 nucleotide sequence: TGTGCCAGCAGGGCTACCGGGACAGGGGGCGCCTATTGCTACACCTTC.

The J gene is TRBJ1-2, the V gene TRBV29-1; D gene ambiguous. In germline, CDR1 is SQVTM, CDR2 ANQGSEA. V was shortened by 8 bases and J by 4 bases, with 11 bases between the two germline ends. This CDR3 region has 11 residues. The CDR3 loop reads CSLSTSYGYTF. DNA of the CDR3: TGCAGCCTCAGTACGAGCTATGGCTACACCTTC.

This clonotype was counted a single time. The chain is built from TRBV2 and TRBJ1-2, with D possibly matching TRBD1 (5 bases). The CDR3 covers 15 residues. Germline-derived CDR1 and CDR2 are SNHLY and FYNNEI. The V gene lost 6 bases and the J gene lost 5 bases, with 19 bases spanning the gap. The CDR3 bases are TGTGCCAGCAGCTTAGGGGACGGGGGGGAATATGGCTACACCTTC. This sequence encodes CASSLGDGGEYGYTF.

This chain connects TRBV20-1 to TRBJ1-2; 8 positions agree with TRBD1. V gave up 5 bases and J gave up 4 bases; unmatched junction bases: 3. The CDR3 loop spans 12 amino acids. Germline-derived CDR1 and CDR2 are DFQATT and SNEGSKA (reference sequence). The CDR3, as DNA: TGCAGTGCTGACGGACAGGGCTATGGCTACACCTTC. It codes for CSADGQGYGYTF.

This clonotype turned up a few times. The chain links TRBV7-8 to TRBJ1-5; D is perhaps TRBD1 (5 bases). Germline lookup yields CDR1 SGHVS and CDR2 FQNEAQ. The CDR3 runs to 15 residues. V was clipped by 5 bases and J by 5 bases, with 16 bases between them. CDR3 bases: TGTGCCAGCAGCAAACAGGTTGACAATTATCAGCCCCAGCATTTT. Its translation: CASSKQVDNYQPQHF.

The V and J genes are TRBV29-1 and TRBJ2-5; 9 nucleotides match TRBD2. The CDR3 is 16 amino acids. Trimming removed 4 bases from V and 3 bases from J; junction bases left unmatched: 12. Looked up from germline, CDR1 is SQVTM and CDR2 is ANQGSEA. CDR3 nucleotide sequence: TGCAGCGTTGTCCTTACTAGCGGGCTGGGTAAAGAGACCCAGTACTTC. This translates into CSVVLTSGLGKETQYF.

This clonotype was detected ten times or more. The chain combines TRBV7-2 with TRBJ1-1, with a possible D match to TRBD1 (5 bases). V was trimmed by 6 bases and J by 5 bases, leaving 16 bases between them. Germline CDR1 and CDR2: SGHTA and FQGNSA. The CDR3 runs to 14 residues. CDR3 DNA: TGTGCCAGCAGACCGACCGCGGGACCTACTGAAGCTTTCTTT. It encodes CASRPTAGPTEAFF.

About this clonotype: One junction end does not reproduce the germline sequence, and a read error may be involved. The chain joins TRBV5-5 to TRBJ2-7; no reliable D call. Germline V CDR1 and CDR2: SGHKS, YYEKEE (reference sequence). This CDR3 spans 14 amino acids. The CDR3 nucleotides read TGTGCCGGCAGCCGAGGTTGGGGTCACTACGAGCAGTACTTC. It translates to CAGSRGWGHYEQYF. Full variable domain (remainder filled in from reference TRBV5-5 and TRBJ2-7): DAGVTQSPTHLIKTRGQQVTLRCSPISGHKSVSWYQQVLGQGPQFIFQYYEKEERGRGNFPDRFSARQFPNYSSELNVNALLLGDSALYLCAGSRGWGHYEQYFGPGTRLTVT.

The V call is TRBV9, the J call TRBJ1-2, with a possible D match to TRBD1 (6 bases). Trimming removed 5 bases from V and 6 bases from J, with 17 bases in between. The CDR3 totals 14 residues. The germline V gene encodes CDR1 SGDLS and CDR2 YYNGEE. CDR3 nucleotide sequence: TGTGCCAGCAGAGGTGAAGGGGGGAACCATGGCTACACCTTC. Protein product: CASRGEGGNHGYTF.

This clonotype was observed at least ten times. One end of the junction is discordant with germline, which a read error may explain. This chain connects TRBV19 to TRBJ1-5; D gene uncertain. Germline V CDR1 and CDR2: LNHDA, SQIVND (reference sequence). This CDR3 is built from 13 residues. CDR3 sequence reads: CASSIDSDQPQHF. CDR3 nucleotides: TGTGCCAGTAGTATAGATAGCGATCAGCCCCAGCATTTT.

The chain combines TRBV10-2 with TRBJ2-7, with 8 bases identical to TRBD1. CDR3 length equals 14 residues. The germline V gene has CDR1 WSHSY and CDR2 SAAADI. With V trimmed by 0 bases and J by 4 bases, 2 bases remained unmatched. CDR3 in amino acids: CASSESTGVYEQYF. DNA of the CDR3: TGCGCCAGCAGTGAGTCGACAGGGGTGTACGAGCAGTACTTC.

V and J are TRBV19 and TRBJ1-4; maybe TRBD1 (5 bases). The CDR3 extends over 16 amino acids. With 3 bases removed from V and 5 bases from J, the gap between germline ends came to 16 bases. Germline-derived CDR1 and CDR2 are LNHDA and SQIVND (reference sequence). The CDR3 here is CASSMSAGRLNEKLFF. DNA of the CDR3: TGTGCCAGTAGTATGTCTGCGGGACGGCTCAATGAAAAACTGTTTTTT.

A note on this clonotype: One end of the junction fails to match germline, which may point to a read error. J is TRBJ2-7 and V is TRBV5-1; TRBD1 matches 9 bases. CDR3 size: 13 residues. In germline, CDR1 is SGHRS, CDR2 YFSETQ. DNA of the CDR3: TGTGCCTGGAGCACAGGGGGCGCCTACGAGCAGTACTTC. Its protein product is CAWSTGGAYEQYF. The whole variable domain, filled in from reference TRBV5-1 and TRBJ2-7, reads KAGVTQTPRYLIKTRGQQVTLSCSPISGHRSVSWYQQTPGQGLQFLFEYFSETQRNKGNFPGRFSGRQFSNSRSEMNVSTLELGDSALYLCAWSTGGAYEQYFGPGTRLTVT.

This clonotype was observed once. The chain uses TRBV7-9 and TRBJ2-7, with TRBD2 matching over 11 bases. Losses at the gene ends were 3 bases for V and 4 bases for J; bases not matched to a gene: 11. CDR1 is SEHNR and CDR2 is FQNEAQ in the germline V gene (reference sequence). CDR3 length: 17 residues. The CDR3 here is CASSFTSGRSSSYEQYF. In DNA, the CDR3 is TGTGCCAGCAGCTTTACTAGCGGGAGAAGTTCTAGTTACGAGCAGTACTTC.

This clonotype has a count of ten or more. This chain joins TRBV20-1 and TRBJ1-2; D is unresolved. From germline, CDR1 is DFQATT and CDR2 SNEGSKA (reference sequence). With 7 bases removed from V and 6 bases from J, the gap between germline ends came to 3 bases. The CDR3 sequence is 8 residues long. The CDR3 sequence: CSVNGYTF. CDR3 nucleotide sequence: TGCAGTGTAAATGGCTACACCTTC.

As to this clonotype: A junction end diverges from the germline sequence, so it may reflect a read error. The chain has TRBV2 and TRBJ2-2; 12 nucleotides agree with TRBD2. This CDR3 is 17 amino acids long. Per the germline V gene, CDR1 is SNHLY and CDR2 is FYNNEI. In DNA, the CDR3 is TGTGCCAGCAGTGATGATGGACTAGCGGGGAACACCGGGGAGCTGTCTTGG. It yields the protein CASSDDGLAGNTGELSW.

V gene TRBV20-1 combines with J gene TRBJ2-5, with TRBD1 matching 8 bases. This CDR3 is built from 14 residues. The germline V gene has CDR1 DFQATT and CDR2 SNEGSKA (reference sequence). With 3 bases clipped from V and 3 bases from J, the junction kept 6 bases outside the gene matches. CDR3: CSASLGTGEETQYF. DNA of the CDR3: TGCAGTGCTAGCCTCGGGACAGGAGAAGAGACCCAGTACTTC.

V usage is TRBV7-4 and J usage is TRBJ2-2, with D unclear. Germline V gives CDR1 SGHVT, CDR2 SQSDAQ. The V end was cut by 5 bases, the J end by 7 bases, with 5 bases between. The CDR3 has 11 residues. CDR3 nucleotide sequence: TGTGCCAGCAGCGCCTTCGGGGAGCTGTTTTTT. This encodes CASSAFGELFF.